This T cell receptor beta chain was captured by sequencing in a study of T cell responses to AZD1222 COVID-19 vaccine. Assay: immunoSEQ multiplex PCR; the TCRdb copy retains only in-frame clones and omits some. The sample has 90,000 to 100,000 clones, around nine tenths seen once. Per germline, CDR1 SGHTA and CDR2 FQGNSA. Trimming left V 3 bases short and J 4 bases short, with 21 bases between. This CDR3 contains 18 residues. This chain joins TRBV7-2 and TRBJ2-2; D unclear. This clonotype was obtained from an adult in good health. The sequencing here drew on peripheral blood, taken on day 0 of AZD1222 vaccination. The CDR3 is CASSFLPPLDLLTGELFF. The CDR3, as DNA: TGTGCCAGCAGCTTCCTCCCCCCCCTGGACCTGCTCACCGGGGAGCTGTTTTTT.